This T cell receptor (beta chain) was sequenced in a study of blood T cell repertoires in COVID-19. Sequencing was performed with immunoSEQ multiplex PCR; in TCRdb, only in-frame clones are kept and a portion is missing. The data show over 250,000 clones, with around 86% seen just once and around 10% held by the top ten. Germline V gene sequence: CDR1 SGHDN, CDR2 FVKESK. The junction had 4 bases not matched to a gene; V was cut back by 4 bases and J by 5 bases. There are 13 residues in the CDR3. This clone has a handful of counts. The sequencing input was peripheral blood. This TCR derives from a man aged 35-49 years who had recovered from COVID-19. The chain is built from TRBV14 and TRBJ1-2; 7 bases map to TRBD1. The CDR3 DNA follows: TGTGCCAGCAGCCCCGGGACAGAGTATGGCTACACCTTC. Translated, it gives CASSPGTEYGYTF.